These 9 T cell receptor beta chains were sequenced from one sample in a study of blood T cells in healthy people across ages. The use of a sample-barcoded 5' primer and a J-beta primer mix characterized a second PCR of roughly 6 to 11 cycles. MiXCR, run by TCRdb on the 5' RACE reads, gives a single entry per CDR3 protein. This sample has roughly 860,000 distinct CDR3 sequences, with around 68% found just once. Input material: blood. The receptors stem from a man younger than 45 in good health.

CDR3 loop: CSARDLSGLRGPNNEQFF. The CDR3, as DNA: TGCAGTGCTAGAGATCTTTCGGGGTTGCGGGGACCGAATAATGAGCAGTTCTTC. The chain recombines TRBV20-1 with TRBJ2-1; the D gene is possibly TRBD2 (6 bases). V shed 0 bases and J shed 7 bases, with 25 bases lying between them. The CDR3 has 18 amino acids. Per the germline V gene, CDR1 is DFQATT and CDR2 is SNEGSKA (reference sequence).

This clonotype was counted once. The V and J genes are TRBV20-1 and TRBJ2-5, with TRBD1 as a possible D gene (6 bases). Germline values: CDR1 DFQATT, CDR2 SNEGSKA (reference sequence). The V gene lost 5 bases and the J gene lost 11 bases, with 24 bases spanning the gap. This CDR3 has 14 residues. CDR3 loop: CSAVGTARGNEQYF. CDR3 DNA sequence: TGCAGTGCTGTCGGGACGGCGAGGGGGAATGAGCAGTACTTC.

The chain carries TRBV3-1 and TRBJ2-6; tentatively, D is TRBD1 (5 bases). The CDR3 contains 15 residues. Trimming took off 5 bases at V and 4 bases at J, with 12 bases between the two ends. In germline, CDR1 is LGHDT, CDR2 YNNKEL (reference sequence). The CDR3 region has the DNA TGTGCCAGCAGCGGGCAGGGAACCGGGGCCAACGTCCTGACTTTC. This translates into CASSGQGTGANVLTF.

CDR3 nucleotide sequence: TGTGCCGGGAGGCGGCTAGAGGAAGAGACCCAGTACTTC. As protein: CAGRRLEEETQYF. This chain uses TRBV7-2 with TRBJ2-5; D possibly corresponds to TRBD2 (6 bases). The V gene lost 11 bases and the J gene lost 3 bases, with 16 bases spanning the gap. Germline V gene sequence: CDR1 SGHTA, CDR2 FQGNSA. The CDR3 covers 13 residues.

About this clonotype: One end of the junction varies from germline; a read error may be responsible. The V and J genes are TRBV4-2 and TRBJ2-3; possibly TRBD1 or TRBD2 for D (5 bases each). Germline assignment: CDR1 LGHNA and CDR2 YNFKEQ. The CDR3 has 16 residues. The chain's CDR3 is CASSQSRGTNTNTQYF. The CDR3, as DNA: TGTGCCAGCAGCCAGTCGCGAGGGACGAACACAAATACGCAGTATTTT.

There are many counts of this clonotype. The rearrangement uses TRBV20-1 and TRBJ1-2; the D is unclear. This CDR3 region has 12 residues. CDR1 is DFQATT, CDR2 SNEGSKA, per germline (reference sequence). Trimming stripped 2 bases from V and 4 bases from J, with 8 bases between. The CDR3 is CSARRQAYGYTF. CDR3 nucleotides: TGCAGTGCTAGACGGCAGGCCTATGGCTACACCTTC.

This clonotype was seen a single time. The rearrangement joins TRBV29-1 to TRBJ2-4; D tentatively reads TRBD1 or TRBD2 (6 bases each). The DNA end favors TRBJ2-5, so the J call may be wrong. The germline V gene has CDR1 SQVTM and CDR2 ANQGSEA. The CDR3 has 13 residues. The CDR3 loop is CSVGAGPQETQYF. CDR3 sequence (DNA): TGCAGCGTGGGGGCGGGACCGCAAGAGACCCAGTACTTC.

V is TRBV12-3 or TRBV12-4 and J is TRBJ1-5, with 8 bases aligning to TRBD1. V was pared by 6 bases and J by 4 bases, with 8 bases of the junction left unmatched. The CDR3 sequence is 15 residues long. CDR3 nucleotides: TGTGCCAGCAGCCTATCGGACAGGGAAAATCAGCCCCAGCATTTT. This encodes CASSLSDRENQPQHF.

This clonotype was recorded a few times. The chain combines TRBV9 with TRBJ1-4, with 7 bases identical to TRBD1. This CDR3 is 15 amino acids long. Germline V gene data show CDR1 as SGDLS and CDR2 as YYNGEE. With 4 bases clipped from V and 4 bases from J, the junction kept 7 bases outside the gene matches. The CDR3 protein is CASSPPTGNNEKLFF. As DNA, the CDR3 is TGTGCCAGCAGCCCCCCGACAGGGAATAATGAAAAACTGTTTTTT.